Listed here are 8 T cell receptor beta chains from one sample, sequenced in a study of prognosis after radiotherapy for stage I lung cancer. TCR beta CDR3 amplification from genomic DNA was performed by two-round multiplex PCR. Initially, in first-round PCR, primers specific to each TRBV and TRBJ gene were used. Using its own MiXCR run on the multiplex PCR reads, TCRdb lists one record per CDR3 protein. The table records some 11,000 distinct CDR3 sequences, around 55% of them present only once. The sequenced sample was PBMCs, obtained before or after stereotactic body radiation therapy (not recorded which). The source of these receptors is a donor aged 50 or older with non-small cell lung cancer.

The rearrangement links TRBV6-1 to TRBJ1-5; the match to TRBD1 covers 8 bases. V shed 5 bases and J 3 bases; nucleotides not matched to a gene: 9. CDR1 and CDR2 (germline): MNHNS, SASEGT. There are 16 residues in the CDR3. In DNA form, the CDR3 reads TGTGCCAGCAGTACCAGGGGGCGAGGCGACAATCAGCCCCAGCATTTT. It specifies CASSTRGRGDNQPQHF.

The sample holds many counts of this clonotype. This rearrangement joins TRBV25-1 to TRBJ2-3; D is perhaps TRBD2 (6 bases). V lost 8 bases, J lost 4 bases, and 10 bases lay in between. The CDR3 contains 12 residues. Germline V gene data show CDR1 as MGHDK and CDR2 as SYGVNS. The CDR3 nucleotides are TGTGCCAGCCGCCGGGGGTCAGATACGCAGTATTTT. Encoded protein: CASRRGSDTQYF.

As to this clonotype: Sequence at one end of the junction differs from germline and may be a read error. The genes are TRBV25-1 and TRBJ1-1; no definite D call. Germline CDR1 and CDR2: MGHDK and SYGVNS. This CDR3 is 15 amino acids long. The CDR3 here is CDSSEYHKMNTEAFF. The DNA for the CDR3 is TGTGACAGCAGTGAATATCACAAAATGAACACTGAAGCTTTCTTT.

The V call is TRBV6-1, the J call TRBJ2-7; TRBD1 aligns across 9 bases. CDR3 length: 15 amino acids. V was pared by 6 bases and J by 3 bases, with 9 bases of the junction left unmatched. Germline CDR1 reads MNHNS; CDR2 reads SASEGT. The CDR3 sequence is CASSRRGQGLYEQYF. Here the CDR3 DNA reads TGTGCCAGCAGCCGTAGGGGACAGGGCCTCTACGAGCAGTACTTC.

The chain carries TRBV28 and TRBJ1-6, with D possibly matching TRBD1 (5 bases). The length of the CDR3 is 15 residues. V was shortened by 4 bases and J by 10 bases, with 17 bases between the two germline ends. Germline lookup yields CDR1 MDHEN and CDR2 SYDVKM. The CDR3 spells CASSSLRGSRSPLHF. The CDR3 DNA reads TGTGCCAGCAGTTCCTTGCGGGGGTCGAGATCACCCCTCCACTTT.

Comments on this clonotype: A far larger clone differs by one base, so this is likely a read error. The rearrangement links TRBV6-8 to TRBJ2-7, with 11 bases identical to TRBD1. CDR1 is MNHGY and CDR2 is SAAAGT in the germline V gene. Germline trimming cut 6 bases from V and 6 bases from J; bases unmatched to any gene: 7. The CDR3 extends over 14 amino acids. The CDR3 sequence: CASRKTGTGGEQYF. For the CDR3, the DNA is TGTGCCAGCAGGAAGACCGGGACAGGGGGCGAGCAGTACTTC.

This clonotype ranks as large. The rearrangement links TRBV30 to TRBJ2-2, with 10 bases aligning to TRBD1. This CDR3 is 13 amino acids long. J gave up 6 bases and V 7 bases, and 5 bases lay outside the gene matches. CDR1 is GTSNPN and CDR2 is SVGIG in the germline V gene (reference sequence). In nucleotides, the CDR3 is TGTGCCTCCGGGACAGGGGCTCCCGGGGAGCTGTTTTTT. This sequence encodes CASGTGAPGELFF.

The V call is TRBV30, the J call TRBJ2-3; the match to TRBD2 covers 7 bases. With V trimmed by 5 bases and J by 3 bases, 5 bases remained unmatched. This CDR3 comprises 13 residues. The germline V gene encodes CDR1 GTSNPN and CDR2 SVGIG (reference sequence). CDR3 region: CAWVTGGTDTQYF. The CDR3 DNA follows: TGTGCCTGGGTAACGGGAGGTACAGATACGCAGTATTTT.